These 3 T cell receptor beta chains were all obtained from the same sample, sequenced in a study of blood T cell repertoires in COVID-19 (dated by TCRdb to about 2020). Receptors were amplified or captured by the immunoSEQ multiplex PCR assay. This immuneACCESS table, as held by TCRdb, lists in-frame sequences with V and J called but not all clones. Of the missing ones, under half trace to an unresolved V gene in checked studies; the others have no known cause. This sample gives approximately 180,000 clones in total; 89% of them show up just once. Roughly 2.4% of the sample is held by the ten biggest clonotypes. The sequenced sample consisted of PBMCs or T cells enriched from blood (not recorded which). The source of these receptors is a woman in her 40s with acute COVID-19.

The V gene is TRBV5-1, the J gene TRBJ2-7; 9 bases fit TRBD1. Germline-derived CDR1 and CDR2 are SGHRS and YFSETQ. This CDR3 is built from 13 residues. V shed 4 bases and J 3 bases; nucleotides not matched to a gene: 2. This chain's CDR3 is CASSRGQGYEQYF. As DNA, the CDR3 is TGCGCCAGCAGCCGGGGACAGGGCTACGAGCAGTACTTC.

The chain combines TRBV10-3 with TRBJ1-6; TRBD1 matches at 7 bases. CDR1 is ENHRY, CDR2 SYGVKD, per germline. Trimming removed 7 bases from V and 7 bases from J; junction bases left unmatched: 7. This CDR3 contains 14 residues. The CDR3 nucleotides read TGTGCCATCAAAATGACAGGGTCCAATTCACCCCTCCACTTT. Amino acid sequence: CAIKMTGSNSPLHF.

The chain carries TRBV7-9 and TRBJ1-2, with D maybe TRBD1 (5 bases). From germline, CDR1 is SEHNR and CDR2 FQNEAQ (reference sequence). V was pared by 1 base and J by 4 bases, with 10 bases between. The CDR3 has 14 residues. The DNA of the CDR3 is TGTGCCAGCAGCTTAGTGGGGGGAGCCTATGGCTACACCTTC. It yields the protein CASSLVGGAYGYTF.